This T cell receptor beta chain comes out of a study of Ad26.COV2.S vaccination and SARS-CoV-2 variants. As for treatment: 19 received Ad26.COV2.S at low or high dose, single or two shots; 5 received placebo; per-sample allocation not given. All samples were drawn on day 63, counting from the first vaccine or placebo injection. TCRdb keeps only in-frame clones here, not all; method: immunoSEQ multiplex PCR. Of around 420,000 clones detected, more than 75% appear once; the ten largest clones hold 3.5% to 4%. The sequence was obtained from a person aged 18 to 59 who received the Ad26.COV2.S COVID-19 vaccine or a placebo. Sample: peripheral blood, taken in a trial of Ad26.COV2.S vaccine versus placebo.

The CDR3 is CASSDEQGSSYNEQFF. DNA for the CDR3: TGTGCCAGCAGCGACGAACAGGGGTCCTCCTACAATGAGCAGTTCTTC. The J gene is TRBJ2-1, the V gene TRBV7-9; 7 nucleotides agree with TRBD1. CDR1 SEHNR and CDR2 FQNEAQ come from the germline V gene (reference sequence). This CDR3 is 16 amino acids long. V shed 5 bases and J 0 bases; nucleotides not matched to a gene: 7. The full variable domain, completed using reference TRBV7-9 and TRBJ2-1, is DTGVSQNPRHKITKRGQNVTFRCDPISEHNRLYWYRQTLGQGPEFLTYFQNEAQLEKSRLLSDRFSAERPKGSFSTLEIQRTEQGDSAMYLCASSDEQGSSYNEQFFGPGTRLTVL.